This TCR beta chain was observed in a study of T cells in Graves' hyperthyroidism and ophthalmopathy. Amplification of TCR beta CDR3 regions was performed using RNA transcripts as template. A first-round RT-PCR of the TCR CDR3 used the HTBI primer set. TCRdb reprocessed the multiplex PCR reads with MiXCR, giving one entry per CDR3 protein. The sample contains about 530,000 distinct CDR3 sequences, 15% to 20% of which appear only once. Between the trimmed V and J ends, which lost 6 bases and 2 bases, there was a span of 17 bases. The CDR3 sequence is 15 residues long. CDR1 is LNHDA, CDR2 SQIVND, per germline (reference sequence).

The receptor was derived from a woman under 30 with Graves' ophthalmopathy. The sequencing input was blood. V is TRBV19 and J is TRBJ2-7; D is perhaps TRBD2 (7 bases). The CDR3 nucleotides are TGTGCCAGTAGCCCAGGGGCGGGGGTGACCTACGAGCAGTACTTC. Encoded protein: CASSPGAGVTYEQYF.